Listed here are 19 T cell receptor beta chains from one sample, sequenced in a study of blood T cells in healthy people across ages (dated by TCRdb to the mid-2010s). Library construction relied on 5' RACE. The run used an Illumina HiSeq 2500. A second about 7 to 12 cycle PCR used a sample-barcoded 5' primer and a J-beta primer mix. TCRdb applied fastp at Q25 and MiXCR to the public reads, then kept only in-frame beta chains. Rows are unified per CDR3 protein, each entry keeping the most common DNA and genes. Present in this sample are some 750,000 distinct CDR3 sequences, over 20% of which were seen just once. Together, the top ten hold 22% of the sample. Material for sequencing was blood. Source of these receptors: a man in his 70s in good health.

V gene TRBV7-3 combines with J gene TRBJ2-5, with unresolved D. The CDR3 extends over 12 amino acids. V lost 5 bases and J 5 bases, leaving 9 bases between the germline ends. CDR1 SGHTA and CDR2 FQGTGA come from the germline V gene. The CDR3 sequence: CASSRPGETQYF. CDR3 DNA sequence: TGTGCCAGCAGCCGGCCTGGCGAGACCCAGTACTTC. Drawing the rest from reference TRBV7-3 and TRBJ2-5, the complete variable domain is GAGVSQTPSNKVTEKGKYVELRCDPISGHTALYWYRQSLGQGPEFLIYFQGTGAADDSGLPNDRFFAVRPEGSVSTLKIQRTERGDSAVYLCASSRPGETQYFGPGTRLLVL.

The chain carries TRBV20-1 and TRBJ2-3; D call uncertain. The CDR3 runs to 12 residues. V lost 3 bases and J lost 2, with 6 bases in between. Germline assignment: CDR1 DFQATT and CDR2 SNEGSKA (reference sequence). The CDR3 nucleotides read TGCAGTGCTAGGTGGAACACAGATACGCAGTATTTT. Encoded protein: CSARWNTDTQYF.

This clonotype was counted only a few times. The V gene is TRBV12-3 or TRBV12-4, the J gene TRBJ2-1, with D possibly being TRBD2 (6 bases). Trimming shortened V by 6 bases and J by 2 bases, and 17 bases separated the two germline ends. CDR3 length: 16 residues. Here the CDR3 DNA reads TGTGCCAGCAGCCGCGCGGGATTCGGGCCCTACAATGAGCAGTTCTTC. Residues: CASSRAGFGPYNEQFF.

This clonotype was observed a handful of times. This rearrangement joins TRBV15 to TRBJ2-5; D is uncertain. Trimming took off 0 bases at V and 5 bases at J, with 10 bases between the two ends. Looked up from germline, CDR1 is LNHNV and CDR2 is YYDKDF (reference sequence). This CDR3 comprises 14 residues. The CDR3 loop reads CATSRDKGKETQYF. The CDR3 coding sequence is TGTGCCACCAGCAGAGATAAAGGGAAGGAGACCCAGTACTTC. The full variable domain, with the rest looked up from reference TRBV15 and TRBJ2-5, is DAMVIQNPRYQVTQFGKPVTLSCSQTLNHNVMYWYQQKSSQAPKLLFHYYDKDFNNEADTPDNFQSRRPNTSFCFLDIRSPGLGDTAMYLCATSRDKGKETQYFGPGTRLLVL.

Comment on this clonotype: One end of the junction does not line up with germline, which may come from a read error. CDR3 sequence: CASSLRTSGEPTSTDTQYF. The CDR3 DNA sequence: TGTGCCAGCAGCCTCCGGACTAGCGGGGAACCAACTAGCACGGATACGCAGTATTTT. The chain joins TRBV4-2 to TRBJ2-3, with 12 positions matching TRBD2. CDR1 is LGHNA, CDR2 YNFKEQ, per germline. The CDR3 length is 19 residues.

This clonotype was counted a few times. In DNA form, the CDR3 reads TGTGCCAGCAGCCAAGATAACAGGGGACAGCCCCAGCATTTT. This sequence encodes CASSQDNRGQPQHF. The chain recombines TRBV3-1 with TRBJ1-5, with TRBD1 matching over 7 bases. CDR1 is LGHDT, CDR2 YNNKEL, per germline (reference sequence). CDR3 length: 14 residues. Germline trimming cut 0 bases from V and 7 bases from J; bases unmatched to any gene: 3.

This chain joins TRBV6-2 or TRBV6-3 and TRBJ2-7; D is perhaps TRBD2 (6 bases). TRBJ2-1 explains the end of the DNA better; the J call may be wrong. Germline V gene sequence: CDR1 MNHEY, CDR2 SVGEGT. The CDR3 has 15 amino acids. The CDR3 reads CASTPGGISCNEQFF. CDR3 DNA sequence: TGTGCCAGCACCCCAGGCGGGATAAGTTGCAATGAGCAGTTCTTC.

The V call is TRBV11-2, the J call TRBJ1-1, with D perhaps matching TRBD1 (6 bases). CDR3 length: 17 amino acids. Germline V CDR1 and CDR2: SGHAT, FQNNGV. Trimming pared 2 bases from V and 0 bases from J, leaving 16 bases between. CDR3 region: CASSLPPLGTMNTEAFF. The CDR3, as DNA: TGTGCCAGCAGCTTACCTCCGCTTGGGACAATGAACACTGAAGCTTTCTTT.

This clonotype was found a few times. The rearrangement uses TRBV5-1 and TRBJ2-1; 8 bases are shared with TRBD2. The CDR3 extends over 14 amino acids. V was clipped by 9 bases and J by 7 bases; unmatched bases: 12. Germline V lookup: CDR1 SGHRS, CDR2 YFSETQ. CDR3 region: CATAGAGGQNEQFF. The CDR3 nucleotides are TGCGCCACGGCTGGGGCGGGAGGCCAAAATGAGCAGTTCTTC.

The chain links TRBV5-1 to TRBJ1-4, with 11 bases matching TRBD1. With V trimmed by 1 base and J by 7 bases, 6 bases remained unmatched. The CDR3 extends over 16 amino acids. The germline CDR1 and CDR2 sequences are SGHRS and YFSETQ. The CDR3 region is CASSLRGQGDGEKLFF. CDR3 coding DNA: TGCGCCAGCAGCTTGCGGGGACAGGGGGACGGTGAAAAACTGTTTTTT.

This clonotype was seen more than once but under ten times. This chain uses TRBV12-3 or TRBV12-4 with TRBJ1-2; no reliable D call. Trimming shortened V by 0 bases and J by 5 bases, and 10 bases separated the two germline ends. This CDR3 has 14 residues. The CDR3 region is CASSLAGRDYGYTF. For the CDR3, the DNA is TGTGCCAGCAGTTTAGCCGGACGGGATTATGGCTACACCTTC.

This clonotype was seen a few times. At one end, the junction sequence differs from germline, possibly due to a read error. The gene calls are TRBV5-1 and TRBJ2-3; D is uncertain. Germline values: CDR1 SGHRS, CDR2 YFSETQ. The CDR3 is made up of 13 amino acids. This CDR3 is CARSLPSADTQYF. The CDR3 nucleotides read TGCGCCCGCAGCTTGCCCAGTGCGGATACGCAGTATTTT.

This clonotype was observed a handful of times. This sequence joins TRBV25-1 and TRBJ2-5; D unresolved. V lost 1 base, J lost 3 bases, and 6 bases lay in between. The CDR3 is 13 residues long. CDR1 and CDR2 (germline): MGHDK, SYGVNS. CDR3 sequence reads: CASSEWAEETQYF. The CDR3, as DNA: TGTGCCAGCAGTGAATGGGCAGAAGAGACCCAGTACTTC. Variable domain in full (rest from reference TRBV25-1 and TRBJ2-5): EADIYQTPRYLVIGTGKKITLECSQTMGHDKMYWYQQDPGMELHLIHYSYGVNSTEKGDLSSESTVSRIRTEHFPLTLESARPSHTSQYLCASSEWAEETQYFGPGTRLLVL.

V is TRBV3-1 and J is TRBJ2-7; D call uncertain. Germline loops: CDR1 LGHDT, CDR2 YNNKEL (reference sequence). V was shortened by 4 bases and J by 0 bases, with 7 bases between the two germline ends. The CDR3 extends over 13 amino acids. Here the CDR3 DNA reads TGTGCCAGCAGCCGACACAGCTCCTACGAGCAGTACTTC. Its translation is CASSRHSSYEQYF.

The CDR3, as DNA: TGCAGTGCTAGTCAGGGCCCCGATGGAGAGACCCAGTACTTC. Translation: CSASQGPDGETQYF. V and J are TRBV20-1 and TRBJ2-5; TRBD1 is a possible D gene (5 bases). The CDR3 runs 14 residues. V shed 3 bases and J shed 4 bases, with 15 bases lying between them. The germline V gene encodes CDR1 DFQATT and CDR2 SNEGSKA (reference sequence).

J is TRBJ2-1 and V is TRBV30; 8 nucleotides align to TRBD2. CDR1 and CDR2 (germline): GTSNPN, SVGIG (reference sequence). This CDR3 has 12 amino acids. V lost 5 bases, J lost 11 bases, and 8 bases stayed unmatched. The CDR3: CAWETSATKQFF. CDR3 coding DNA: TGTGCCTGGGAGACTAGCGCGACGAAGCAGTTCTTC.

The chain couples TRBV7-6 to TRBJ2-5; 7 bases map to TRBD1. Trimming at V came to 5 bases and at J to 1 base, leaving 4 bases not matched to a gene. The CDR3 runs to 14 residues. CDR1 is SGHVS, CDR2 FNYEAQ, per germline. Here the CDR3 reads CASSQGQTQETQYF. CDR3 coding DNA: TGTGCCAGCAGCCAGGGACAGACCCAAGAGACCCAGTACTTC. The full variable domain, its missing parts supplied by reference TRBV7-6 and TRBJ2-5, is GAGVSQSPRYKVTKRGQDVALRCDPISGHVSLYWYRQALGQGPEFLTYFNYEAQQDKSGLPNDRFSAERPEGSISTLTIQRTEQRDSAMYRCASSQGQTQETQYFGPGTRLLVL.

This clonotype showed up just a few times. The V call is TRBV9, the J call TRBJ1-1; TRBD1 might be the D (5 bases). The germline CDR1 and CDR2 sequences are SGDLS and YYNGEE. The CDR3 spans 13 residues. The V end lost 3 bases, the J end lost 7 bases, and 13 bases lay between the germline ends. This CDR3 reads CASSAGTAIEAFF. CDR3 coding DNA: TGTGCCAGCAGCGCCGGGACCGCCATTGAAGCTTTCTTT.

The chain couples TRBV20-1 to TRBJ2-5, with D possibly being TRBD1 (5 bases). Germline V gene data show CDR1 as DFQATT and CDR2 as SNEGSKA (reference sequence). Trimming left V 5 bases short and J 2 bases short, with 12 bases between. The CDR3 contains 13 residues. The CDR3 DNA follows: TGCAGTGCTGGACAAGGGCTTCAAGAGACCCAGTACTTC. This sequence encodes CSAGQGLQETQYF.